The 32 T cell receptor beta chains given below trace back to one sample, sequenced in a study of blood T cells in healthy people across ages. Then a second PCR, running roughly 7 to 11 cycles, was carried out with a sample-barcoded 5' primer and a J-beta primer mix. TCRdb analysed the 5' RACE reads with MiXCR anew, one entry per CDR3 protein. This sample has approximately 670,000 distinct CDR3 sequences; roughly 43% occur once, and the top ten carry 25% to 30%. Sequencing was performed on blood. All receptors come from a man older than 75 in good health.

The rearrangement joins TRBV6-2 or TRBV6-3 to TRBJ2-1; D not certain. V dropped 5 bases and J dropped 0 bases, with 17 bases sitting between them. The CDR3 extends over 17 amino acids. Germline V gene lookup returns CDR1 MNHEY and CDR2 SVGEGT. The CDR3: CASSPTLAGYSYNEQFF. CDR3 coding DNA: TGTGCCAGCAGTCCAACTCTTGCCGGGTACTCCTACAATGAGCAGTTCTTC.

This clonotype has a handful of counts. The gene calls are TRBV12-3 or TRBV12-4 and TRBJ1-1; D is ambiguous. The length of the CDR3 is 15 residues. Trimming pared 1 base from V and 7 bases from J, leaving 16 bases between. CDR3 amino acids: CASSLGRPGENEAFF. The CDR3 region has the DNA TGTGCCAGCAGTTTAGGGAGGCCAGGCGAGAATGAAGCTTTCTTT.

This clonotype was detected a few times. The V and J genes are TRBV30 and TRBJ2-7; no firm D call. CDR1 is GTSNPN and CDR2 is SVGIG in the germline V gene (reference sequence). The V end was cut by 0 bases, the J end by 3 bases, with 9 bases between. The CDR3 is 13 residues long. The CDR3 region is CAWSVYVNYEQYF. CDR3 nucleotide sequence: TGTGCCTGGAGTGTTTATGTCAACTACGAGCAGTACTTC.

The CDR3 DNA follows: TGCAGCGTTCCGGGGGGGGCAGGAAACCTGGGGGATACGCAGTATTTT. Its protein product is CSVPGGAGNLGDTQYF. The chain couples TRBV29-1 to TRBJ2-3; 8 positions match TRBD2. This CDR3 comprises 16 residues. V dropped 5 bases and J dropped 6; count of bases not matched to a gene: 16. Per germline, CDR1 SQVTM and CDR2 ANQGSEA.

This clonotype has ten or more counts. The J gene is TRBJ1-2, the V gene TRBV10-3, with 7 bases matching TRBD1. This CDR3 is 14 amino acids long. Germline V gene sequence: CDR1 ENHRY, CDR2 SYGVKD. The trim removed 3 bases at V and 4 bases at J, leaving 5 bases unmatched. The CDR3 nucleotides read TGTGCCATCAGTGATACAGGGGTTTTCTATGGCTACACCTTC. Translation gives CAISDTGVFYGYTF.

This clonotype was detected many times. The gene calls are TRBV28 and TRBJ2-7; D is possibly TRBD1 (6 bases). The CDR3 runs 15 residues. The ends were cut back, 4 bases at V and 3 bases at J, with 16 bases in the middle. The germline V gene encodes CDR1 MDHEN and CDR2 SYDVKM. The CDR3 nucleotides are TGTGCCAGCAGTTCCCTTGGGACAACGGTCTACGAGCAGTACTTC. Protein product: CASSSLGTTVYEQYF. The variable domain in full, with the rest retrieved from reference TRBV28 and TRBJ2-7, is DVKVTQSSRYLVKRTGEKVFLECVQDMDHENMFWYRQDPGLGLRLIYFSYDVKMKEKGDIPEGYSVSREKKERFSLILESASTNQTSMYLCASSSLGTTVYEQYFGPGTRLTVT.

In this sample, this clonotype turned up a few times. The rearrangement uses TRBV2 and TRBJ2-5; the match to TRBD1 covers 9 bases. Germline CDR1 SNHLY, CDR2 FYNNEI. The CDR3 has 15 residues. The ends lost 5 bases at V and 5 bases at J; junction bases unmatched: 9. The CDR3 DNA reads TGTGCCAGCAGTCCATACACAGGGGGCGGTGAGACCCAGTACTTC. This codes for CASSPYTGGGETQYF.

V is TRBV28 and J is TRBJ1-5, with D unclear. Trimming took off 6 bases at V and 2 bases at J, with 11 bases between the two ends. The CDR3 consists of 14 residues. Germline loops: CDR1 MDHEN, CDR2 SYDVKM. The CDR3 loop reads CASRSRGGNQPQHF. CDR3 sequence (DNA): TGTGCCAGCAGAAGTCGAGGTGGCAATCAGCCCCAGCATTTT.

The rearrangement uses TRBV4-1 and TRBJ1-3; 7 bases are a match to TRBD1. The J segment lost 2 bases and the V segment lost 3 bases, leaving 7 bases of the junction unmatched. The CDR3 covers 16 residues. The germline gives CDR1 MGHRA, CDR2 YSYEKL. The DNA of the CDR3 is TGCGCCAGCAGCCACCTCCGGGACAGCACTGGAAACACCATATATTTT. Its protein product is CASSHLRDSTGNTIYF.

This clonotype occurred a few times. The chain has TRBV3-1 and TRBJ2-4; 7 nucleotides match TRBD1. The J call may be in error: the DNA end matches TRBJ2-7 better. The CDR3 is made up of 13 amino acids. In germline, CDR1 is LGHDT, CDR2 YNNKEL (reference sequence). The CDR3: CASNQKGANEQYF. CDR3 sequence (DNA): TGTGCCAGCAATCAGAAGGGGGCCAACGAGCAGTACTTC.

The table lists this clonotype with a few counts. This chain uses TRBV10-1 with TRBJ2-5; 10 bases are shared with TRBD2. The CDR3 is made up of 16 amino acids. The germline CDR1 and CDR2 sequences are WNHNN and SYGVQD (reference sequence). V dropped 2 bases and J dropped 3; count of bases not matched to a gene: 6. This chain's CDR3 is CASSELGTSEKETQYF. The CDR3, as DNA: TGCGCCAGCAGTGAGCTGGGGACTAGCGAGAAAGAGACCCAGTACTTC.

V is TRBV25-1 and J is TRBJ2-1; D could derive from TRBD1 or TRBD2 (5 bases each). V lost 3 bases, J lost 5 bases, and 11 bases lay in between. This CDR3 has 14 amino acids. Germline-derived CDR1 and CDR2 are MGHDK and SYGVNS. The CDR3 is CASSDTGADNEQFF. CDR3 sequence (DNA): TGTGCCAGCAGTGATACCGGGGCTGACAATGAGCAGTTCTTC.

The rearrangement joins TRBV29-1 to TRBJ2-3; 12 bases fit TRBD2. Unmatched junction bases numbered 15, after V lost 3 bases and J lost 11 bases. This CDR3 spans 16 amino acids. CDR1 SQVTM and CDR2 ANQGSEA come from the germline V gene. CDR3 bases: TGCAGCGTTGACGCTTCTAGCGGGGGGGCTCATAATGAGCAGTATTTT. This gives the protein CSVDASSGGAHNEQYF.

This clonotype has only a few counts. The chain links TRBV6-2 or TRBV6-3 to TRBJ2-5, with D perhaps being TRBD1 or TRBD2 (6 bases each). The germline V gene has CDR1 MNHEY and CDR2 SVGEGT. The CDR3 length is 15 residues. Trimming took 1 base from V and 4 from J, leaving 13 bases between them. DNA for the CDR3: TGTGCCAGCAGTTACTTCCGGGGGCGCGGAGAGACCCAGTACTTC. This translates into CASSYFRGRGETQYF.

The V and J genes are TRBV6-5 and TRBJ1-6, with 7 bases fitting TRBD1. V gave up 3 bases and J gave up 5 bases; unmatched junction bases: 7. The CDR3 is 16 amino acids. CDR1 is MNHEY and CDR2 is SVGAGI in the germline V gene. CDR3 residues: CASSYVGTVNNSPLHF. CDR3 in DNA: TGTGCCAGCAGTTATGTCGGGACAGTGAATAATTCACCCCTCCACTTT.

This clonotype has ten or more counts. The rearrangement uses TRBV12-3 or TRBV12-4 and TRBJ1-4; possibly TRBD1 for D (5 bases). The CDR3 spans 15 residues. The V gene lost 1 base and the J gene lost 8 bases, with 14 bases spanning the gap. Here the CDR3 reads CASSLGGRRLEKLFF. CDR3 coding DNA: TGTGCCAGCAGTTTAGGGGGACGGAGGTTAGAAAAACTGTTTTTT.

This clonotype was counted between two and nine times. The chain employs TRBV6-1 and TRBJ2-4, with D hard to call. The J call may not be correct, given that the DNA end is closer to TRBJ2-7. CDR1 is MNHNS, CDR2 SASEGT, per germline. The CDR3 is made up of 15 amino acids. Here the CDR3 DNA reads TGTGCCAGCAGTGTAGAACGCTTACCAGACTACGAGCAGTACTTC. It encodes CASSVERLPDYEQYF.

The table lists this clonotype with a count of one. The chain combines TRBV29-1 with TRBJ2-7; D remains unclear. Germline loops: CDR1 SQVTM, CDR2 ANQGSEA. Trimming stripped 4 bases from V and 7 bases from J, with 17 bases between. CDR3 length: 13 residues. This CDR3 reads CSVVGRGYNEQYF. CDR3 nucleotide sequence: TGCAGCGTTGTGGGAAGAGGCTACAATGAGCAGTACTTC.

The sample holds a few counts of this clonotype. J is TRBJ2-3 and V is TRBV19; TRBD2 aligns across 12 bases. This CDR3 comprises 15 residues. V was pared by 9 bases and J by 6 bases, with 10 bases of the junction left unmatched. Germline V gives CDR1 LNHDA, CDR2 SQIVND (reference sequence). The CDR3 bases are TGTGCCAGCGCAGGACTAGCGGGGTTTATGGATACGCAGTATTTT. Translating it yields CASAGLAGFMDTQYF.

V gene TRBV4-2 combines with J gene TRBJ1-3, with D hard to call. CDR3 length equals 13 residues. Between the trimmed V and J ends, which lost 5 bases and 2 bases, there was a span of 7 bases. Germline CDR1 is LGHNA and CDR2 is YNFKEQ. The CDR3 nucleotides read TGTGCCAGCAGCGAACAGCCTGGAAACACCATATATTTT. Translation gives CASSEQPGNTIYF.

This clonotype appeared a few times. V and J are TRBV5-1 and TRBJ2-7; possibly TRBD1 or TRBD2 for D (5 bases each). V shed 4 bases and J shed 0 bases, with 11 bases lying between them. This CDR3 is built from 14 residues. Germline lookup yields CDR1 SGHRS and CDR2 YFSETQ. For the CDR3, the DNA is TGCGCCAGCAGCAGACCCGGGGCCTCCTACGAGCAGTACTTC. Translating it yields CASSRPGASYEQYF.

The chain recombines TRBV14 with TRBJ1-2, with 9 bases aligning to TRBD1. CDR1 is SGHDN and CDR2 is FVKESK in the germline V gene. V shed 4 bases, J shed 3 bases, and the junction held 12 bases outside the gene matches. The CDR3 length is 17 residues. The CDR3 loop is CASSRDYGTGLYYGYTF. The CDR3 DNA reads as TGTGCCAGCAGCCGAGATTATGGGACAGGGCTCTACTATGGCTACACCTTC.

In this sample, this clonotype turned up a few times. The V and J genes are TRBV7-8 and TRBJ2-5; a possible D gene is TRBD2 (5 bases). Trimming took off 6 bases at V and 2 bases at J, with 16 bases between the two ends. This CDR3 has 15 residues. Germline CDR1 SGHVS, CDR2 FQNEAQ. CDR3 in DNA: TGTGCCAGCAGATTCGGGGTAGCGCATCAAGAGACCCAGTACTTC. It yields the protein CASRFGVAHQETQYF.

The table lists this clonotype with a few counts. The J gene is TRBJ1-5, the V gene TRBV6-2 or TRBV6-3; D gene unclear. Germline V gene data show CDR1 as MNHEY and CDR2 as SVGEGT. This CDR3 is 15 amino acids long. V was cut by 7 bases and J by 0 bases, with 13 bases left in between. CDR3: CASTPAAHSNQPQHF. The CDR3 nucleotides are TGTGCCAGCACCCCTGCCGCCCATAGCAATCAGCCCCAGCATTTT.

V is TRBV6-1 and J is TRBJ1-1; D is undetermined. The germline V gene has CDR1 MNHNS and CDR2 SASEGT. Trimming left V 7 bases short and J 3 bases short, with 18 bases between. The CDR3 contains 15 residues. CDR3 amino acids: CASTPNWGLDTEAFF. The CDR3 nucleotides read TGTGCCAGCACCCCGAACTGGGGTTTGGACACTGAAGCTTTCTTT.

This clonotype was detected a few times. This rearrangement joins TRBV4-3 to TRBJ2-2, with a tentative D call TRBD2 (5 bases). Trimming stripped 2 bases from V and 5 bases from J, with 9 bases between. The germline V gene has CDR1 LGHNA and CDR2 YSLEER. The CDR3 loop spans 14 amino acids. In DNA form, the CDR3 reads TGCGCCAGCAGCCAACAAGGGAGTACCGGGGAGCTGTTTTTT. Amino acid sequence: CASSQQGSTGELFF.

The chain employs TRBV6-2 or TRBV6-3 and TRBJ2-2; 11 bases are a match to TRBD2. V shed 6 bases and J 0 bases; nucleotides not matched to a gene: 3. Germline V lookup: CDR1 MNHEY, CDR2 SVGEGT. This CDR3 has 16 amino acids. CDR3 amino acids: CASRRLAGTNTGELFF. CDR3 sequence (DNA): TGTGCCAGCAGGAGACTAGCGGGAACGAACACCGGGGAGCTGTTTTTT.

This clonotype occurred a few times. This may be a read error: a much more frequent sequence differs by one nucleotide. The gene calls are TRBV7-3 and TRBJ2-3; the D is unclear. CDR1 is SGHTA and CDR2 is FQGTGA in the germline V gene. This CDR3 is built from 13 residues. CDR3 nucleotide sequence: TGTGCCAGCAGCCAGCATTACACAGATACGCGGTATTTT. Translation gives CASSQHYTDTRYF.

This clonotype was seen more than once but under ten times. This chain links TRBV9 with TRBJ2-5; 7 bases match TRBD2. The CDR3 has 16 amino acids. Per the germline V gene, CDR1 is SGDLS and CDR2 is YYNGEE. After removal of 3 bases from V and 5 bases from J, the junction contained 13 bases not matched to a gene. The CDR3 coding sequence is TGTGCCAGCAGCGGCGAGATGGGCGGGGGACTCGAGACCCAGTACTTC. Translation: CASSGEMGGGLETQYF. Full variable domain (outside the CDR3, taken from reference TRBV9 and TRBJ2-5): DSGVTQTPKHLITATGQRVTLRCSPRSGDLSVYWYQQSLDQGLQFLIQYYNGEERAKGNILERFSAQQFPDLHSELNLSSLELGDSALYFCASSGEMGGGLETQYFGPGTRLLVL.

V usage is TRBV20-1 and J usage is TRBJ2-7; D remains unclear. Germline V gene sequence: CDR1 DFQATT, CDR2 SNEGSKA (reference sequence). The CDR3 covers 14 residues. Trimming cost V 2 bases and J 4 bases, with 15 bases left between them. CDR3 protein: CSARTLDDLYEQYF. CDR3 coding DNA: TGCAGTGCTAGAACTCTCGATGACTTATACGAGCAGTACTTC.

Regarding this clonotype: A far larger clone is just one base off, so this is likely a read error. This chain joins TRBV12-3 or TRBV12-4 and TRBJ2-3; D is unclear. This CDR3 region has 11 residues. The CDR3: CACSLVDTQYF. The CDR3 nucleotides are TGTGCCTGCAGTTTAGTAGATACGCAGTATTTT.

The chain carries TRBV18 and TRBJ2-3; D is undetermined. Trimming took 2 bases from V and 5 from J, leaving 8 bases between them. The CDR3 covers 13 residues. Per the germline V gene, CDR1 is KGHSH and CDR2 is LQKENI. CDR3 sequence: CASSPSHIDTQYF. The DNA for the CDR3 is TGTGCCAGCTCACCATCACACATAGATACGCAGTATTTT.